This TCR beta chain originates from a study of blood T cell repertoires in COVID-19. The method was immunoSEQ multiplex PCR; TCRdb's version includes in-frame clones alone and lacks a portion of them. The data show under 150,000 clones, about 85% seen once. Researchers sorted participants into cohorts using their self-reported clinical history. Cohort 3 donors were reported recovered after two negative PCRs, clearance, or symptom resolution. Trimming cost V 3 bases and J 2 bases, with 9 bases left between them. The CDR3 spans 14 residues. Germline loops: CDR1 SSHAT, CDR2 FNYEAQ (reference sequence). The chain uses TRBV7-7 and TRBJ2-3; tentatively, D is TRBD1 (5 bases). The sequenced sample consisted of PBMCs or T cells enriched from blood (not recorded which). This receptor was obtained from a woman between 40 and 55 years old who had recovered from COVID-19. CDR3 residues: CASSLGRATDTQYF. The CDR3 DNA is TGTGCCAGCAGCTTGGGCAGGGCCACAGATACGCAGTATTTT.